Below are 7 T cell receptor beta chains sequenced from a single sample in a study of cytomegalovirus exposure and HLA in healthy donors. Primers: 60 Vbeta forward and 13 Jbeta reverse. Using immunoSEQ multiplex PCR, the repertoire was profiled, and TCRdb retains in-frame clones only, with some absent. The table includes roughly 92,000 clones, roughly 80% detected once. Source material: PBMCs. These receptors all come from a woman in her fifties or sixties in good health and CMV-seropositive.

The chain recombines TRBV29-1 with TRBJ1-1; D unclear. This CDR3 has 11 residues. The V and J ends lost 7 bases and 4 bases respectively, with 10 bases between them. Germline V gene lookup returns CDR1 SQVTM and CDR2 ANQGSEA. The chain's CDR3 is CSGYYSTEAFF. The CDR3 DNA is TGCAGCGGTTATTACAGCACTGAAGCTTTCTTT.

This clone occurred a few times. The chain recombines TRBV19 with TRBJ2-3; 11 bases align to TRBD2. J was trimmed by 1 base and V by 6 bases; bases with no gene match: 6. The CDR3 is 16 amino acids. Germline V gene lookup returns CDR1 LNHDA and CDR2 SQIVND (reference sequence). Written as DNA, the CDR3 is TGTGCCAGTAGCTACGAACTAGCGGGGGGCACAGATACGCAGTATTTT. It specifies CASSYELAGGTDTQYF.

The chain combines TRBV27 with TRBJ2-1; 7 nucleotides align to TRBD1. The length of the CDR3 is 16 residues. Trimming at V came to 4 bases and at J to 2 bases, leaving 8 bases not matched to a gene. Germline V CDR1 and CDR2: MNHEY, SMNVEV (reference sequence). The CDR3 coding sequence is TGTGCCAGCAGTTATAATGGACAGGCCCCCTACAATGAGCAGTTCTTC. It is translated as CASSYNGQAPYNEQFF.

The chain couples TRBV9 to TRBJ2-5; D remains ambiguous. The CDR3 runs to 12 residues. The ends were cut back, 0 bases at V and 4 bases at J, with 4 bases in the middle. CDR1 is SGDLS and CDR2 is YYNGEE in the germline V gene. This CDR3 reads CASSVGGETQYF. The CDR3 nucleotides read TGTGCCAGCAGCGTAGGAGGAGAGACCCAGTACTTC.

The chain combines TRBV11-2 with TRBJ2-7; maybe TRBD2 (6 bases). Trimming pared 1 base from V and 4 bases from J, leaving 8 bases between. The CDR3 sequence is 13 residues long. The germline V gene has CDR1 SGHAT and CDR2 FQNNGV. The CDR3 DNA follows: TGTGCCAGCAGCTTAGGGGGACTTTACGAGCAGTACGTC. As protein: CASSLGGLYEQYV.

The rearrangement joins TRBV10-1 to TRBJ2-7, with a possible D match to TRBD1 (6 bases). The CDR3 is 10 amino acids. Germline loops: CDR1 WNHNN, CDR2 SYGVQD (reference sequence). Trimming took off 8 bases at V and 7 bases at J, with 9 bases between the two ends. CDR3 residues: CASERGEQYF. The CDR3 coding sequence is TGCGCCAGCGAGAGGGGGGAGCAGTACTTC.

V usage is TRBV9 and J usage is TRBJ2-1; perhaps TRBD2 as D (6 bases). V was shortened by 0 bases and J by 7 bases, with 14 bases between the two germline ends. The CDR3 totals 15 residues. CDR1 SGDLS and CDR2 YYNGEE come from the germline V gene. The CDR3 DNA is TGTGCCAGCAGCGTAGTCGGGGCGGGGAGGAATGAGCAGTTCTTC. This sequence encodes CASSVVGAGRNEQFF.